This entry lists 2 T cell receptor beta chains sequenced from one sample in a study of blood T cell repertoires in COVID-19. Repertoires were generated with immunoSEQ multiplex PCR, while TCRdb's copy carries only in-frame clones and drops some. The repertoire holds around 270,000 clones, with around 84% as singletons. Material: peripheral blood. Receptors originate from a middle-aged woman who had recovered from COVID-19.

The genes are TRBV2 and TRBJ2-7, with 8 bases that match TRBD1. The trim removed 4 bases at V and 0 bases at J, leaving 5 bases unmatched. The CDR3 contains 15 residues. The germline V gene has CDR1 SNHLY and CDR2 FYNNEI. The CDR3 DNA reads TGTGCCAGCAGTGGGGACAGGAGGAGCTCCTACGAGCAGTACTTC. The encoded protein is CASSGDRRSSYEQYF. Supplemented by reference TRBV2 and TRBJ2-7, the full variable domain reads EPEVTQTPSHQVTQMGQEVILRCVPISNHLYFYWYRQILGQKVEFLVSFYNNEISEKSEIFDDQFSVERPDGSNFTLKIRSTKLEDSAMYFCASSGDRRSSYEQYFGPGTRLTVT.

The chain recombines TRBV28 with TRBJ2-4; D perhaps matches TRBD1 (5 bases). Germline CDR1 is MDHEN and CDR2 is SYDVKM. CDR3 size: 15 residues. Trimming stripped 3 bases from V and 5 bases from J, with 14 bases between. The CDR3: CASSFAVGAENIQYF. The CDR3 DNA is TGTGCCAGCAGTTTTGCGGTAGGGGCCGAAAACATTCAGTACTTC. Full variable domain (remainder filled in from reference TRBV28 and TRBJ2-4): DVKVTQSSRYLVKRTGEKVFLECVQDMDHENMFWYRQDPGLGLRLIYFSYDVKMKEKGDIPEGYSVSREKKERFSLILESASTNQTSMYLCASSFAVGAENIQYFGAGTRLSVL.